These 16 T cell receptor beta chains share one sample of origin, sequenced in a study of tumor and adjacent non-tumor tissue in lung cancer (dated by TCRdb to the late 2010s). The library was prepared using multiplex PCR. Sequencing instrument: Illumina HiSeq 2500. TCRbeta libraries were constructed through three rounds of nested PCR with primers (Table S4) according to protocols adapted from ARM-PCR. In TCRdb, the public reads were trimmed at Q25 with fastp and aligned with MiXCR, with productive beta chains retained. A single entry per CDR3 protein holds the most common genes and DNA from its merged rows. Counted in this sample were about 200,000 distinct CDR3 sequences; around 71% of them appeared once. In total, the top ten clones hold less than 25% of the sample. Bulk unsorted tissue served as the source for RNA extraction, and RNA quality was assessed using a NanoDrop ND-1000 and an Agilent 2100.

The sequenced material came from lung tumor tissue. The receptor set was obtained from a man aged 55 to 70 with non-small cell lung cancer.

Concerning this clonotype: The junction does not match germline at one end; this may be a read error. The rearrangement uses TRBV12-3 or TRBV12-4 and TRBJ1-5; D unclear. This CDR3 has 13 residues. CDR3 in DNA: TGTGACAGCAGTTTCGGCCGGGGTCAACCCCAGCATTTT. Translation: CDSSFGRGQPQHF.

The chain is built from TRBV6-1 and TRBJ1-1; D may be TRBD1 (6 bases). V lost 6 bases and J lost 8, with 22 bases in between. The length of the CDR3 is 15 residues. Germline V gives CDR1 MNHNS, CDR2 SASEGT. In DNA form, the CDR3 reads TGTGCCAGCAGCTATGGGCCGGGGGCCGGAACCGAAGCTTTCTTT. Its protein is CASSYGPGAGTEAFF.

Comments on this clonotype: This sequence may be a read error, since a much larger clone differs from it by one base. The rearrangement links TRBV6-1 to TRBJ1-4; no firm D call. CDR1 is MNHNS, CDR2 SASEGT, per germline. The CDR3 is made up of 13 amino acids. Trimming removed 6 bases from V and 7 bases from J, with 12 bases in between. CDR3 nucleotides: TGTGCCAGCAGGTCGGGCAAGGGTGAAAAACTGTTTTTT. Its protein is CASRSGKGEKLFF.

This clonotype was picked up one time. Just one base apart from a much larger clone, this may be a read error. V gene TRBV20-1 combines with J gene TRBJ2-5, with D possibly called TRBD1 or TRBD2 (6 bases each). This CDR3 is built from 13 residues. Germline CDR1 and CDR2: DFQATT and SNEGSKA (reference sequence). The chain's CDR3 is CNAGGGGQETQYF. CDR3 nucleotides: TGCAATGCCGGAGGAGGGGGCCAAGAGACCCAGTACTTC.

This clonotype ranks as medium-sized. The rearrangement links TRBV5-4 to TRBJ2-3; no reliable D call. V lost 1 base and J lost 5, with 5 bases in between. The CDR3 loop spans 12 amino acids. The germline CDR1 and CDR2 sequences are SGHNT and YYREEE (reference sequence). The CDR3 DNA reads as TGTGCCAGCAGCTTGTCTCTAGATACGCAGTATTTT. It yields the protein CASSLSLDTQYF. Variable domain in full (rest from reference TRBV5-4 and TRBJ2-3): ETGVTQSPTHLIKTRGQQVTLRCSSQSGHNTVSWYQQALGQGPQFIFQYYREEENGRGNFPPRFSGLQFPNYSSELNVNALELDDSALYLCASSLSLDTQYFGPGTRLTVL.

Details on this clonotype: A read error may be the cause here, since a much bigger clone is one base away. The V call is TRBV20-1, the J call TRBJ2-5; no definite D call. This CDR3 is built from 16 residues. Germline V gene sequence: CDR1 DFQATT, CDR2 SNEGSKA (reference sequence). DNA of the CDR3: TGCAGTGCTAGAGATCCAGACTTGGGCAGGCAAGAGATCCAGTACTTC. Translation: CSARDPDLGRQEIQYF.

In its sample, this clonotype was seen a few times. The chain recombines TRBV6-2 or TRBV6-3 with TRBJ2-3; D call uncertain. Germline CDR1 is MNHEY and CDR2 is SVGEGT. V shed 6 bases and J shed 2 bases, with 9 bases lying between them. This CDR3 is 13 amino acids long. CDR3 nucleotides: TGTGCCAGCAGGGGCGGTTTCACAGATACGCAGTATTTT. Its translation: CASRGGFTDTQYF.

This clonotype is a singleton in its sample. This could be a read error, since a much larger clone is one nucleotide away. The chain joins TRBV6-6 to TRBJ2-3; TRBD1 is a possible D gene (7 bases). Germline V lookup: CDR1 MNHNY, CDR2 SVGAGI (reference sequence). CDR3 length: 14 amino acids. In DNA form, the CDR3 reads TGTACCAGCAGTTACGGAGGGGGCGGAGATACGCAGTATTTT. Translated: CTSSYGGGGDTQYF.

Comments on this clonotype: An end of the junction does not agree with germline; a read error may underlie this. The CDR3 region has the DNA TGTGCTAGCAGTTACTCGGCAGGGGGCTTAAATTCACCACTCAACTTT. The encoded protein is CASSYSAGGLNSPLNF. This sequence joins TRBV6-6 and TRBJ1-6; TRBD1 matches at 8 bases. The CDR3 has 16 residues. CDR1 and CDR2 from the germline V gene are MNHNY and SVGAGI (reference sequence).

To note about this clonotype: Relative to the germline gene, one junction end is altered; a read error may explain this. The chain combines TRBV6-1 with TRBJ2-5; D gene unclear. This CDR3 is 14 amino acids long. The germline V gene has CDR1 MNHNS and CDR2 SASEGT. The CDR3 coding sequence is TGTGCCAGCAGTGCCTGGCCGGACCGCGAGACCCAGTGCTTC. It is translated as CASSAWPDRETQCF.

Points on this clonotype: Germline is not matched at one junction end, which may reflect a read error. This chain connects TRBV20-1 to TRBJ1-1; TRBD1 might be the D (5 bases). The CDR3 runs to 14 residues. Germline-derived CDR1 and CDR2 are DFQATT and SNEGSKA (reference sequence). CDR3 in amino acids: CSAFTGTLNSEAFF. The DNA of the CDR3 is TGCAGTGCTTTCACCGGGACCTTGAACAGTGAAGCTTTCTTT.

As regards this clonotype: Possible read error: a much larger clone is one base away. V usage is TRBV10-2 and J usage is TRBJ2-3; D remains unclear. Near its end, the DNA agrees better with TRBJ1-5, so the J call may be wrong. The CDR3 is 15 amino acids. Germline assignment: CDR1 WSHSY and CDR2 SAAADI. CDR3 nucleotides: TGCGCCAGCAGTGCGCAAGCGGGAGCCGGAGATACGCAGCATTTT. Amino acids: CASSAQAGAGDTQHF.

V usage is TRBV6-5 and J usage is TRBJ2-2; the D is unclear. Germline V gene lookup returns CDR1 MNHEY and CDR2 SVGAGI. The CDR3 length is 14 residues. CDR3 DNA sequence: TGTGTCGGCAGTTACGTTGCATTCACCGGGGAGCTGTTTTTT. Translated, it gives CVGSYVAFTGELFF.

The CDR3 sequence: CASNLEANSPLHF. CDR3 DNA sequence: TGTGCCAGTAACTTAGAGGCGAATTCACCCCTCCACTTT. The chain has TRBV11-3 and TRBJ1-6; no clear D gene. This CDR3 has 13 residues. V was trimmed by 9 bases and J by 7 bases, leaving 13 bases between them. Germline loops: CDR1 SGHNT, CDR2 YENEEA.

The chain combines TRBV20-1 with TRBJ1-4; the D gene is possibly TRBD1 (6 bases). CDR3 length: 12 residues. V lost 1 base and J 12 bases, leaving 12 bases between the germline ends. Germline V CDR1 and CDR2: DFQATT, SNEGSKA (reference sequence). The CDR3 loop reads CSARAHRDELFF. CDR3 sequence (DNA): TGCAGTGCTAGAGCCCACAGGGATGAACTGTTTTTT.

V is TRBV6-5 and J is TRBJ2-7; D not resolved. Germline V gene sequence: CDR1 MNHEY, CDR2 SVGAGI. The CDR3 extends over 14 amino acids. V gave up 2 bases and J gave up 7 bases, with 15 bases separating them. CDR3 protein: CASSYDRAFREQYF. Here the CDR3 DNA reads TGTGCCAGCAGTTACGATCGGGCATTCCGGGAGCAGTACTTC.